This T cell receptor beta chain was observed in a study of blood T cells in healthy people across ages (dated by TCRdb to about 2015). Context from the whole study: In model experiments, template switching captured about one uniquely barcoded TCR beta cDNA molecule for every two T cells. Using the same blood draw, the study looked at two additional independent replicas of 1 million unique cDNA reads for two donors, one aged 18 to 30 and the other aged 80 or older. Age-related changes in TCR beta repertoire diversity were measured in the study by deep sequencing normalized with unique cDNA molecular identifiers. To avoid experimental bias, donors of different ages were distributed randomly across sequencing lanes. Donors were grouped into four age groups: young (average approximately 15 years), middle-aged (39), aged (about 59) and long-lived (less than 85).

The roughly 39 donors, aged roughly 6 to 95 years, were systemically healthy Caucasian individuals from Russia. Around 9.7 milliliters of peripheral blood were collected from each donor into EDTA-treated Vacutainer tubes. Ficoll-Paque density-gradient centrifugation was used to isolate PBMCs, with at least 7 million per sample. Total RNA was extracted from PBMCs with Trizol reagent, with at least 5.5 micrograms obtained per sample. For every donor, flow cytometry on a PBMC aliquot measured the percentage of naive CD45RAhigh/CD27high T cells. The research as a whole found: Observed TCR beta diversity correlated strongly with the percentage of naive T cells measured by flow cytometry. Observed TCR beta diversity per million T cells fell roughly linearly with age, and a significant reduction was already apparent by age roughly 40. Donor CMV infection status was unknown, potentially confounding age-related changes in expanded clonotypes. Total diversity estimates from one million sequenced T cells were considered lower bounds and underestimates. Conclusive comparison of naive and antigen-experienced compartments was prevented by the profiling of bulk unsorted PBMCs. Compared with the aged group, the long-lived group had more naive CD4+ T cells, fewer expanded clones and increased TCR diversity, suggesting age selection.

The library was produced with 5' RACE. Sequencing relied on an Illumina HiSeq 2500. A second PCR of about 6 to 11 cycles was run with a J-beta primer mix and a sample-barcoded 5' primer. Each TCR beta cDNA molecule received a unique molecular identifier from a template-switch 5' adaptor carrying 12 random nucleotides. Each sample yielded at least 2.5 million CDR3-containing paired-end reads. First-strand cDNA was synthesized from all RNA with the Mint cDNA synthesis kit, primed by a TRBC-specific oligonucleotide. Following uracil-DNA glycosylase treatment, a first 18-cycle PCR with universal primers M1SS and BC2_uni_R was performed on all cDNA. Per the source publication's procedure: For normalization, 1 million high-quality reads, each with a distinct molecular identifier, were randomly selected from each sample. Instead of being binned into consensus sequences, reads with shared molecular identifiers were discarded. MiTCR, run with a Q25 quality threshold and the strictest error-elimination algorithm, handled CDR3 identification, clonotype clustering and error correction. A nonparametric unseen species model with Euler transformation was used to estimate a lower bound on total TCR beta diversity. The public reads were quality trimmed at Q25 with fastp and then assembled into clones with MiXCR by TCRdb, keeping productive beta chains. Every entry covers one CDR3 protein and lists the most common genes and DNA from its rows. These V and J calls are TCRdb output, not the study's own analysis. This sample lists 630,000 or so distinct CDR3 sequences; approximately 30% were detected once. The ten largest clones add up to 15% to 19% of the sample.

V sheds 3 bases and J sheds 6 bases, leaving 18 bases between their ends. Looking up the germline V gene yields CDR1 SGHRS and CDR2 YFSETQ. The CDR3 numbers 15 residues from cysteine through phenylalanine. Only the CDR3 region is kept as DNA, spanning 45 bases read in frame from base 1. As for this clonotype: Its cognate antigen has yet to be identified. Nothing much larger sits one base from this clone, and base qualities are not available.

The chain uses TRBV5-1 and TRBJ1-2; TRBD1 is perhaps the D gene, given 5 matching bases. This TCR was recovered from a woman of 80 years or more in good health. Sequencing input: blood. The CDR3 here reads CASSSPGRGFDGYTF. The nucleotide sequence reads TGCGCCAGCAGCTCACCGGGACGGGGGTTTGATGGCTACACCTTC.